Included here is one T cell receptor (beta chain) sequence, with context. Its specificity is unknown. Method: immunoSEQ multiplex PCR; TCRdb's copy keeps in-frame clones and lacks some. Of more than 60,000 clones in the sample, 70% to 75% were seen once. V lost 5 bases to trimming and J lost 1 base, with 14 bases between them. The germline CDR1 and CDR2 sequences are MNHNY and SVGAGI (reference sequence). The CDR3 sequence is 15 residues long. The data originate from a study of vaccination effects on CD4 cells after COVID-19. At the end of about ten days of culture, CD4+ T cells were isolated. Participants got two doses of BNT162b2 or mRNA-1273 vaccine.

The starting material was CD4+ T cells from PBMCs cultured without peptide, obtained after COVID-19 vaccination. V usage is TRBV6-6 and J usage is TRBJ1-1; tentative D call: TRBD1 (5 bases). The TCR sequence derives from a human donor who received a COVID-19 vaccine. This CDR3 is CASSKQVQGNTEAFF. In DNA, the CDR3 is TGTGCCAGCAGTAAACAGGTGCAGGGGAACACTGAAGCTTTCTTT.